These 17 T cell receptor delta chains were sequenced from one sample in a study of gamma delta lymphoproliferative disorders and STAT genes. TCRdb fed the multiplex PCR reads to CATT. Of over a thousand delta-chain clones in the sample, roughly 2.5% are singletons; the top ten hold approximately 88%. The receptor sequences were amplified from genomic DNA of peripheral blood mononuclear cells. Sequencing was carried out using blood. These receptor sequences come from a human donor in good health.

This clone appeared a few times. The chain has TRDV2 and TRDJ1, with 12 nucleotides matching TRDD3. Germline V gene sequence: CDR1 GEAIGNYY, CDR2 EKD. This CDR3 comprises 18 residues. The V segment lost 5 bases and the J segment 5 bases; nucleotides outside the gene matches: 17. This CDR3 reads CACVLYWGILTWGDKLIF. CDR3 in DNA: TGTGCCTGTGTCCTGTACTGGGGGATACTCACCTGGGGGGATAAACTCATCTTT.

This clone was seen only a few times. A far more abundant clone sits one base away, making this likely a read error. Other DNA sequences in this specimen translate into the identical CDR3. The chain combines TRDV1 with TRDJ1; 9 bases line up with TRDD3. Germline values: CDR1 TSWWSYY, CDR2 QGS. Trimming at V came to 3 bases and at J to 0 bases, leaving 23 bases not matched to a gene. The CDR3 sequence is 22 residues long. CDR3 DNA sequence: TGTGCTCTTGGGGAGCTTGTGGATCCTACAGGGGGATACAAAAAGTACACCGATAAACTCATCTTT. Encoded protein: CALGELVDPTGGYKKYTDKLIF.

As concerns this clone: A read error likely explains this, since a far larger clone differs by one base. Other DNA sequences in this sample translate to the same CDR3. CDR3 protein: CAAFQRPSYFHWGAHTDKLIF. The CDR3 DNA reads TGTGCAGCTTTCCAAAGGCCCTCCTACTTTCACTGGGGGGCCCACACCGATAAACTCATCTTT. This chain links TRAV29/DV5 with TRDJ1; 8 bases fit TRDD3. Trimming at V came to 5 bases and at J to 0 bases, leaving 27 bases not matched to a gene. CDR3 length: 21 amino acids. Germline V CDR1 and CDR2: NSMFDY, ISSIKDK. The full variable domain, with the rest looked up from reference TRAV29/DV5 and TRDJ1, is DQQVKQNSPSLSVQEGRISILNCDYTNSMFDYFLWYKKYPAEGPTFLISISSIKDKNEDGRFTVFLNKSAKHLSLHIVPSQPGDSAVYFCAAFQRPSYFHWGAHTDKLIFGKGTRVTVEP.

Judged by abundance, this clone is large. A far larger clone lies a single base away; this is likely a read error. The V call is TRDV2, the J call TRDJ1, with 8 bases identical to TRDD3. CDR3 length equals 19 residues. The V gene's germline CDR1 is GEAIGNYY and CDR2 EKD. CDR3 protein: CARDKIPLGDRKPTDKLIF. The CDR3 bases are TGTGCCCGTGACAAAATTCCCTTGGGGGATCGAAAACCCACCGATAAACTCATCTTT.

As regards this clone: A read error likely explains this, since a far larger clone differs by one base. Other DNA sequences of this sample code for an identical CDR3. This chain connects TRDV1 to TRDJ1; D gene ambiguous. The V and J ends lost 2 bases and 4 bases respectively, with 32 bases between them. Germline values: CDR1 TSWWSYY, CDR2 QGS. The CDR3 length is 21 residues. CDR3 in DNA: TGTGCTCTTGGGGAAGGTCCCCTTTATCGACCCGTGCACCCGAAGTTCGATAAACTCATCTTT. This codes for CALGEGPLYRPVHPKFDKLIF.

This clone was counted at least ten times. The rearrangement uses TRDV1 and TRDJ1; no firm D call. This CDR3 has 21 residues. Germline-derived CDR1 and CDR2 are TSWWSYY and QGS. The germline V and J ends were trimmed by 0 bases and 0 bases, with 26 bases remaining between them. CDR3 sequence: CALGELISLPSYSRHTDKLIF. CDR3 DNA: TGTGCTCTTGGGGAACTAATTAGTCTCCCCTCTTACTCCCGTCACACCGATAAACTCATCTTT.

V usage is TRDV1 and J usage is TRDJ1; TRDD3 matches 8 bases. Germline V gives CDR1 TSWWSYY, CDR2 QGS. The CDR3 covers 22 residues. Germline trimming cut 5 bases from V and 1 base from J; bases unmatched to any gene: 27. The CDR3 region is CALGNLPSLLILGILCTDKLIF. CDR3 sequence (DNA): TGTGCTCTTGGGAACCTGCCGTCCCTACTAATACTGGGGATACTTTGCACCGATAAACTCATCTTT.

This clone was counted at least ten times. TCRdb pairs this DNA with a much larger clone's protein that differs at residue 3, likely a read error; the protein shown was translated from the DNA. This rearrangement joins TRDV3 to TRDJ1; 11 bases align to TRDD3. The V gene's germline CDR1 is TVYSNPD and CDR2 GDNSRS (reference sequence). The CDR3 length is 16 residues. Trimming removed 5 bases from V and 2 bases from J; junction bases left unmatched: 13. This CDR3 is CALPGGLGDTTDKLIF. DNA for the CDR3: TGTGCCCTCCCAGGGGGCCTGGGGGATACAACCGATAAACTCATCTTT.

About this clone: A far bigger clonotype differs at one base, so this is likely a read error. Within the sample, other DNA sequences also encode this same CDR3. The chain carries TRDV1 and TRDJ1; D may match TRDD2 or TRDD3 (5 bases each). Per germline, CDR1 TSWWSYY and CDR2 QGS. CDR3 length: 18 residues. The V end lost 4 bases, the J end lost 6 bases, and 27 bases lay between the germline ends. CDR3 sequence reads: CALGVKRVLRPGEYKLIF. CDR3 bases: TGTGCTCTTGGGGTTAAACGGGTCCTAAGGCCCGGGGAGTATAAACTCATCTTT.

Notes on this clone: This likely stems from a read error, as it lies one base from a far larger clone. The DNA is omitted, as the CDR3 cannot be located on it reliably, and the CDR3 follows TCRdb's listing. The chain carries TRAV29/DV5 and TRDJ3. Germline values: CDR1 NSMFDY, CDR2 ISSIKDK. The CDR3 region is 20 residues in length, termini included. CDR3 residues: CSVLLCSTLDTPWDTRQMFF.

For this clone: Given a far larger clone just one base away, this is likely a sequencing read error. In the same sample, other DNA sequences code for this CDR3. The chain links TRDV1 to TRDJ1; a weak D match, TRDD3 (7 bases). This CDR3 has 24 amino acids. The germline V gene has CDR1 TSWWSYY and CDR2 QGS. The V and J ends lost 2 bases and 0 bases respectively, with 37 bases between them. CDR3 loop: CALGEIPLLLVGDRRGLNTDKLIF. CDR3 DNA sequence: TGTGCTCTTGGGGAAATTCCACTCCTACTAGTGGGGGACCGCCGGGGTCTTAACACCGATAAACTCATCTTT.

This clone has just a few counts. A single base is all that separates this from a far larger clone, so a read error is likely. It is unclear where the CDR3 begins or ends on the DNA, so no DNA is shown, and the CDR3 is as TCRdb lists it. The J gene is TRDJ3, the V gene TRAV29/DV5; the table's D gene call, TRDD3, was not cross checked with the DNA. The CDR3 comprises 20 residues, both ends counted. Germline-derived CDR1 and CDR2 are NSMFDY and ISSIKDK. The CDR3 protein is CSVLLCSTLDTPWDTRQMFF.

Remarks on this clone: TCRdb has a much larger clone's protein, which differs at residue 4 from the translation of this DNA, likely because of a read error; what is shown is the protein translated from the DNA. This sample also contains other DNA sequences that code for the same CDR3. This chain joins TRDV2 and TRDJ1, with TRDD3 identical over 11 bases. Germline V gene data show CDR1 as GEAIGNYY and CDR2 as EKD. There are 16 residues in the CDR3. CDR3 region: CACGTVGDTRTDKLIF. CDR3 sequence (DNA): TGTGCCTGTGGCACCGTGGGGGATACGAGGACCGATAAGCTCATCTTT.

The sample holds a few counts of this clone. It is likely a read error: a sequence one base away is far more abundant. Distinct nucleotide sequences in the sample also encode this CDR3. The CDR3 coding sequence is TGTGCTCTTGGGGTTAAACGAGTCCTAAGGCCGGGGGAGTATAAACTCATCTTT. Translation gives CALGVKRVLRPGEYKLIF. The V call is TRDV1, the J call TRDJ1; maybe TRDD3 (6 bases). The CDR3 is 18 residues long. Per the germline V gene, CDR1 is TSWWSYY and CDR2 is QGS. Trimming pared 4 bases from V and 6 bases from J, leaving 27 bases between.

This clone occurred many times. The likely explanation is a read error, given a far larger clone one base away. This sample includes further DNA sequences coding for the same CDR3. V and J are TRDV1 and TRDJ1; weak D call: TRDD3 (6 bases). V gave up 9 bases and J gave up 7 bases, with 24 bases separating them. Germline values: CDR1 TSWWSYY, CDR2 QGS. The CDR3 extends over 15 amino acids. As DNA, the CDR3 is TGTGCTCTAGTACAGTACTGGGTCCCCGGATCTAAACTCATCTTT. It translates to CALVQYWVPGSKLIF.

With respect to this clone: The protein TCRdb lists belongs to a much larger clone and differs from this DNA's translation at residue 17, which points to a read error; the protein shown is made from the DNA. The chain has TRDV3 and TRDJ1; 11 bases line up with TRDD3. In germline, CDR1 is TVYSNPD, CDR2 GDNSRS (reference sequence). This CDR3 is 18 amino acids long. The CDR3 bases are TGTGCCTTTGTTCCTGGGGGATACCTTTACCGCTTCACCGATAAACTCACCTTT. It is translated as CAFVPGGYLYRFTDKLTF.

For this clone: Given a far larger clone just one base away, this is likely a sequencing read error. The rearrangement joins TRDV1 to TRDJ1, with D tentatively TRDD3 (7 bases). The germline CDR1 and CDR2 sequences are TSWWSYY and QGS. The CDR3 extends over 24 amino acids. This CDR3 reads CALGEIPLLLVGDRRGLNTDKPIF. CDR3 nucleotides: TGTGCTCTTGGGGAAATCCCACTCCTACTAGTGGGGGACCGCCGGGGTCTTAACACCGATAAACCCATCTTT.